The 2 T cell receptor beta chains in this list originate from one sample, sequenced in a study of beta chain features in type 1 diabetes (dated by TCRdb to the late 2010s). No antigens are known for them. General study outcomes and caveats: In all four CD4+ subsets, TCRB CDR3 length was moderately but significantly shorter in type 1 diabetes patients.

The receptor library was made with the immunoSEQ multiplex PCR assay. The High Capacity cDNA Reverse Transcription Kit was used to reverse transcribe all of the isolated RNA, meaning that expressed TCRB transcripts were what got sequenced. The clones in this table, taken by TCRdb from immuneACCESS, are in-frame only. Not every clone is retained; where verified, under half of the shortfall comes from an unresolved V gene, and the cause of the rest is unknown. The sample has about 280,000 clones on record, approximately 16% of them singletons. The top ten clonotypes cover less than 0.02% of the sample. Sequenced input: naive CD4+ T cells from blood. In the paper's terms, the cell subset or site label means: true naive CD4+ T cells. Source of these receptors: a man aged 18-30 years with type 1 diabetes.

The rearrangement joins TRBV25-1 to TRBJ2-7, with 9 bases fitting TRBD1. Per the germline V gene, CDR1 is MGHDK and CDR2 is SYGVNS. This CDR3 comprises 14 residues. Trimming at V came to 6 bases and at J to 3 bases, leaving 6 bases not matched to a gene. The CDR3, as DNA: TGTGCCAGCAGCGGGGACAGGGTCTACTACGAGCAGTACTTC. Encoded protein: CASSGDRVYYEQYF.

This clone turned up a few times. The same CDR3 arises from other DNA sequences in this sample as well. This chain links TRBV5-1 with TRBJ2-7; 8 bases are a match to TRBD1. The CDR3 runs 14 residues. The germline V gene encodes CDR1 SGHRS and CDR2 YFSETQ. The trim removed 2 bases at V and 3 bases at J, leaving 4 bases unmatched. The CDR3 loop is CASSLGQGGYEQYF. CDR3 coding DNA: TGCGCCAGCAGCTTAGGACAGGGTGGCTACGAGCAGTACTTC.